The rows below give T cell receptor beta chains drawn from one sample of a study of cytomegalovirus exposure and HLA in healthy donors. Clones were read by immunoSEQ multiplex PCR, and TCRdb kept only the in-frame ones, dropping some. The sample shows 250,000 or so clones, over 75% of them seen only once. The specimen sequenced was PBMCs. These receptors came from a human donor in good health. The CDR3 runs from the conserved cysteine through the conserved F or W. Clone size is stated in some rows and not others, as once, few, many or a class when expanded.

clone_size,v_call,cdr3_aa
NA,TRBV6-1,CASSERQGGDF
NA,TRBV5-4,CASSLTGVNTKNIQYF
NA,TRBV28,CASSLSRVAAYEQYF
NA,TRBV29-1,CSVPTGGSSGEQYF
few,TRBV6-6,CASSLGQGGQPQHF
NA,TRBV6-5,CASSYSRTADSPLHF
once,TRBV7-6,CASSINPPQGSYEQYF
NA,TRBV4-3,CASSQVAAGGLAEAFF
NA,TRBV10-2,CASSDPGIGISSTDTQYF
NA,TRBV29-1,CSVEVQSTDTQYF
NA,TRBV4-1,CASSQVFVSSEVGAFF
NA,TRBV10-3,CAISASDTPAYEQYF
once,TRBV19,CASSPAQGTDEQYF
few,TRBV7-9,CASSAGVNTEAFF
few,TRBV7-9,CASSSTSGRGYEQYF
NA,TRBV19,CASSSGRVASGRTEQFF
NA,TRBV28,CASSPPGYEQYF
few,TRBV18,CASSSGTANYGYTF
NA,TRBV7-9,CASSLGLAGGAYEQYF
NA,TRBV4-2,CASSQEPGLATGELFF